The 26 T cell receptor beta chains below all came from one sample that was sequenced in a study of blood T cell repertoires in COVID-19 (dated by TCRdb to the early 2020s). The library was generated by the immunoSEQ multiplex PCR assay. TCRdb retrieved this table from immuneACCESS and kept in-frame rearrangements only. Not all clones are present; in checked studies, unresolved V genes account for under half, and no reason is known for the remainder. Across this sample there are more than 90,000 clones, with approximately 81% seen only once. The ten largest clones capture roughly 1.4% of the sample. Sequencing was performed on peripheral blood. The receptors were gathered from a middle-aged man with acute or convalescent COVID-19.

As DNA, the CDR3 is TGTGCCACCGGCAGGGGGCGGCTAGCTTTCTTT. Translating gives CATGRGRLAFF. This rearrangement joins TRBV24-1 to TRBJ1-1; 8 positions agree with TRBD1. V shed 9 bases, J shed 10 bases, and the junction held 6 bases outside the gene matches. CDR3 size: 11 residues. Germline CDR1 KGHDR, CDR2 SFDVKD.

The chain uses TRBV19 and TRBJ2-5; 9 bases line up with TRBD2. The germline gives CDR1 LNHDA, CDR2 SQIVND (reference sequence). The CDR3 has 16 residues. J lost 5 bases, V lost 4 bases, and 11 bases had no gene match. The CDR3 is CASSTLPGGGEETQYF. CDR3 nucleotide sequence: TGTGCCAGTAGTACCCTCCCTGGCGGGGGGGAGGAGACCCAGTACTTC.

This chain joins TRBV25-1 and TRBJ1-1; 10 bases line up with TRBD1. CDR1 is MGHDK and CDR2 is SYGVNS in the germline V gene. The V and J ends lost 6 bases and 0 bases, in that order; junction bases with no gene match: 13. The CDR3 has 18 residues. CDR3 nucleotide sequence: TGTGCCAGCAGCAACTTCCCGGGACAGGGGCCGATGAACACTGAAGCTTTCTTT. Translation: CASSNFPGQGPMNTEAFF.

The chain couples TRBV7-8 to TRBJ2-2; 7 bases agree with TRBD1. Losses at the gene ends were 3 bases for V and 4 bases for J; bases not matched to a gene: 8. The CDR3 loop spans 16 amino acids. The germline CDR1 and CDR2 sequences are SGHVS and FQNEAQ. The CDR3 nucleotides read TGTGCCAGCAGCTTCGTTACAGGGGTGGGCACCGGGGAGCTGTTTTTT. Protein product: CASSFVTGVGTGELFF.

The chain carries TRBV7-8 and TRBJ1-1; D remains unclear. V shed 0 bases and J shed 12 bases, with 11 bases lying between them. Germline CDR1 and CDR2: SGHVS and FQNEAQ. The length of the CDR3 is 12 residues. The CDR3 DNA is TGTGCCAGCAGCTTAGCGCCCGGGAGGCCTTTCTTT. Translated: CASSLAPGRPFF.

The genes are TRBV7-9 and TRBJ1-6; D possibly corresponds to TRBD1 (6 bases). Between the trimmed V and J ends, which lost 6 bases and 9 bases, there was a span of 21 bases. The germline V gene encodes CDR1 SEHNR and CDR2 FQNEAQ (reference sequence). The CDR3 totals 16 residues. CDR3 nucleotide sequence: TGTGCCAGCAGTCCAAACAGGGAAGTGAAGATTTCACCCCTCCACTTT. Encoded protein: CASSPNREVKISPLHF.

The J gene is TRBJ2-5, the V gene TRBV15, with TRBD1 matching 8 bases. Germline CDR1 and CDR2: LNHNV and YYDKDF (reference sequence). With 2 bases clipped from V and 7 bases from J, the junction kept 9 bases outside the gene matches. This CDR3 is built from 15 residues. CDR3 loop: CATSRQGAEGTTQYF. The CDR3 DNA is TGTGCCACCAGCAGACAGGGGGCTGAGGGGACGACCCAGTACTTC.

This sequence joins TRBV3-1 (or the pseudogene TRBV3-2) and TRBJ2-1, with D tentatively TRBD1 (5 bases). Germline V lookup: CDR1 LGHDT, CDR2 YNNKEL (reference sequence). Trimming pared 6 bases from V and 0 bases from J, leaving 12 bases between. The CDR3 covers 15 residues. The CDR3 here is CASSHDRSSYNEQFF. The CDR3 region has the DNA TGTGCCAGCAGTCACGACAGAAGCTCCTACAATGAGCAGTTCTTC.

The rearrangement links TRBV29-1 to TRBJ1-4, with D possibly TRBD1 on 6 matching bases. Between the trimmed V and J ends, which lost 6 bases and 3 bases, there was a span of 14 bases. CDR1 and CDR2 from the germline V gene are SQVTM and ANQGSEA. This CDR3 region has 14 residues. The CDR3, as DNA: TGCAGCGTCGGAATACAGGGAGCTAATGAAAAACTGTTTTTT. Translation: CSVGIQGANEKLFF. The full variable domain, rest sourced from reference TRBV29-1 and TRBJ1-4, is SAVISQKPSRDICQRGTSLTIQCQVDSQVTMMFWYRQQPGQSLTLIATANQGSEATYESGFVIDKFPISRPNLTFSTLTVSNMSPEDSSIYLCSVGIQGANEKLFFGSGTQLSVL.

V usage is TRBV6-6 and J usage is TRBJ2-3; 8 bases map to TRBD2. The CDR3 is 14 residues long. Trimming cost V 6 bases and J 1 base; bases outside gene matches: 3. CDR1 is MNHNY, CDR2 SVGAGI, per germline (reference sequence). The CDR3 DNA reads TGTGCCAGCAGAGTGACTAGCGGCACAGATACGCAGTATTTT. Protein sequence: CASRVTSGTDTQYF.

The chain has TRBV25-1 and TRBJ2-1, with 9 bases fitting TRBD2. CDR3 size: 18 residues. The junction had 12 bases not matched to a gene; V was cut back by 5 bases and J by 1 base. The germline gives CDR1 MGHDK, CDR2 SYGVNS. CDR3 nucleotide sequence: TGTGCCAGCAGTACTGGGTTGGGCCTAGCGGGATCCTACAATGAGCAGTTCTTC. Translation: CASSTGLGLAGSYNEQFF.

The chain combines TRBV10-3 with TRBJ2-1; 7 bases agree with TRBD2. CDR3 length: 14 amino acids. Trimming removed 6 bases from V and 7 bases from J; junction bases left unmatched: 9. Germline V CDR1 and CDR2: ENHRY, SYGVKD. CDR3 amino acids: CAISRLAGENEQFF. The CDR3 nucleotides are TGTGCCATCAGCAGACTAGCCGGGGAGAATGAGCAGTTCTTC.

The gene calls are TRBV2 and TRBJ1-5; perhaps TRBD1 as D (6 bases). This CDR3 has 18 amino acids. Per the germline V gene, CDR1 is SNHLY and CDR2 is FYNNEI. Trimming shortened V by 0 bases and J by 2 bases, and 17 bases separated the two germline ends. The CDR3 DNA follows: TGTGCCAGCAGTGAAGCGCCCGGGGGGGGGCACGGCAATCAGCCCCAGCATTTT. This gives the protein CASSEAPGGGHGNQPQHF.

The rearrangement links TRBV11-2 to TRBJ2-1; a weak D match, TRBD2 (5 bases). The V gene's germline CDR1 is SGHAT and CDR2 FQNNGV. V lost 7 bases and J lost 9, with 16 bases in between. This CDR3 contains 13 residues. CDR3 sequence (DNA): TGTGCCAGCACCCTTACTAGGATAGGTGAGCAGTTCTTC. Its protein is CASTLTRIGEQFF.

This clone was recorded once. The chain uses TRBV30 and TRBJ2-5, with 7 positions matching TRBD1. Per germline, CDR1 GTSNPN and CDR2 SVGIG (reference sequence). CDR3 length: 13 amino acids. J was trimmed by 5 bases and V by 5 bases; bases with no gene match: 8. The CDR3 spells CAWSTGIGETQYF. In nucleotides, the CDR3 is TGTGCCTGGTCGACAGGGATAGGGGAGACCCAGTACTTC. Full variable domain (missing parts from reference TRBV30 and TRBJ2-5): SQTIHQWPATLVQPVGSPLSLECTVEGTSNPNLYWYRQAAGRGLQLLFYSVGIGQISSEVPQNLSASRPQDRQFILSSKKLLLSDSGFYLCAWSTGIGETQYFGPGTRLLVL.

This sequence joins TRBV19 and TRBJ1-5; 11 bases map to TRBD1. V shed 8 bases and J 5 bases; nucleotides not matched to a gene: 8. From germline, CDR1 is LNHDA and CDR2 SQIVND (reference sequence). The CDR3 consists of 15 residues. The CDR3 DNA reads TGTGCCAGTGGATCGGGACAGGGGGTTTATCAGCCCCAGCATTTT. It translates to CASGSGQGVYQPQHF.

This sequence joins TRBV6-5 and TRBJ2-7; no clear D. Germline V gene lookup returns CDR1 MNHEY and CDR2 SVGAGI. Trimming pared 8 bases from V and 2 bases from J, leaving 13 bases between. This CDR3 comprises 13 residues. In DNA, the CDR3 is TGTGCCAGCGGAGTACTACCCCCCTACGAGCAGTACTTC. It specifies CASGVLPPYEQYF.

This chain joins TRBV5-5 and TRBJ2-7, with 11 bases matching TRBD2. The germline V gene has CDR1 SGHKS and CDR2 YYEKEE (reference sequence). Trimming cost V 3 bases and J 3 bases; bases outside gene matches: 5. CDR3 length: 15 residues. The CDR3 is CASSYGTSGNYEQYF. The CDR3 bases are TGTGCCAGCAGCTATGGGACTAGCGGTAACTACGAGCAGTACTTC.

This clone was detected only once. The rearrangement links TRBV19 to TRBJ1-1; D ambiguous. Germline CDR1 is LNHDA and CDR2 is SQIVND (reference sequence). V lost 4 bases and J lost 4, with 10 bases in between. The CDR3 consists of 13 residues. In nucleotides, the CDR3 is TGTGCCAGTAGTACCAGCGGGAGCACTGAAGCTTTCTTT. Encoded protein: CASSTSGSTEAFF.

This sequence joins TRBV19 and TRBJ2-2; 11 bases fit TRBD2. Per the germline V gene, CDR1 is LNHDA and CDR2 is SQIVND (reference sequence). This CDR3 contains 16 residues. V dropped 7 bases and J dropped 6; count of bases not matched to a gene: 10. The DNA for the CDR3 is TGTGCCAGTAAGCTCGGGACTAGCGGTGGGGCCGGGGAGCTGTTTTTT. Translating it yields CASKLGTSGGAGELFF.

CDR3 loop: CSATPGLGAADTQYF. The CDR3 nucleotides are TGCAGCGCCACTCCGGGACTAGGAGCGGCAGATACGCAGTATTTT. This chain joins TRBV29-1 and TRBJ2-3, with 8 bases aligning to TRBD2. V trimming: 7 bases; J trimming: 4 bases; junction bases outside the gene matches: 13. Per the germline V gene, CDR1 is SQVTM and CDR2 is ANQGSEA. This CDR3 has 15 amino acids.

The chain carries TRBV7-2 and TRBJ2-6, with TRBD2 matching over 14 bases. V was pared by 3 bases and J by 2 bases, with 3 bases of the junction left unmatched. Germline V gives CDR1 SGHTA, CDR2 FQGNSA. This CDR3 has 18 amino acids. The CDR3 sequence: CASSLGLAGAPGANVLTF. The CDR3, as DNA: TGTGCCAGCAGCTTGGGACTAGCGGGAGCGCCTGGGGCCAACGTCCTGACTTTC.

The chain carries TRBV30 and TRBJ2-7; 9 nucleotides line up with TRBD2. This CDR3 has 15 amino acids. From germline, CDR1 is GTSNPN and CDR2 SVGIG (reference sequence). Losses at the gene ends were 0 bases for V and 5 bases for J; bases not matched to a gene: 8. The CDR3, as DNA: TGTGCCTGGAGTGTACTCCTAGCGGGATTGGACGAGCAGTACTTC. It yields the protein CAWSVLLAGLDEQYF.

This chain uses TRBV19 with TRBJ1-6, with TRBD1 matching 10 bases. V lost 6 bases to trimming and J lost 10 bases; unmatched junction nucleotides: 9. This CDR3 has 15 amino acids. CDR1 is LNHDA and CDR2 is SQIVND in the germline V gene (reference sequence). The CDR3 bases are TGTGCCAGTAGACCAATCGACAGGGGGCACTCACCCCTCCACTTT. Translating gives CASRPIDRGHSPLHF.

CDR3: CASSVEPQNTGELFF. The CDR3 region has the DNA TGTGCCAGCAGCGTAGAGCCTCAAAACACCGGGGAGCTGTTTTTT. The V call is TRBV9, the J call TRBJ2-2; D gene ambiguous. The V gene lost 0 bases and the J gene lost 2 bases, with 8 bases spanning the gap. Germline values: CDR1 SGDLS, CDR2 YYNGEE. The CDR3 runs 15 residues.

V gene TRBV7-8 combines with J gene TRBJ2-1; 8 bases align to TRBD2. This CDR3 has 15 amino acids. Germline lookup yields CDR1 SGHVS and CDR2 FQNEAQ. The J segment lost 5 bases and the V segment lost 6 bases, leaving 9 bases of the junction unmatched. The chain's CDR3 is CASRRYGRADNEQFF. The CDR3 coding sequence is TGTGCCAGCAGGCGGTACGGGAGGGCCGACAATGAGCAGTTCTTC.